This record looks at one T cell receptor (beta chain) sequence and its context. This sample stems from a study of T cell repertoires in cytomegalovirus infection. This CDR3 has 14 residues. V was trimmed by 1 base and J by 0 bases, leaving 7 bases between them. Germline V CDR1 and CDR2: LGHDT, YNNKEL (reference sequence). One entry per CDR3 protein, called by TCRdb with MiXCR from the reads. The data contain fewer than 250,000 distinct CDR3 sequences, roughly 22% of them singletons. Sequencing used CD8+ T cells from PBMCs. The source is a human donor in good health (CMV status not recorded). Some clones in this sample may be carry-over from other donors' samples. The chain carries TRBV3-1 and TRBJ2-7; D may be TRBD1 (5 bases). CDR3 amino acids: CASSQADSSYEQYF. CDR3 sequence (DNA): TGTGCCAGCAGCCAAGCTGACAGCTCCTACGAGCAGTACTTC.